This T cell receptor (beta chain) was recorded in a study of blood T cell repertoires in COVID-19. Study information: PBMCs, B-cell-depleted T cells, or T cells were the source of the cDNA or gDNA that made up the material.

Recovered Cohort 3 donors showed two negative PCRs, clearance, or symptom resolution. Sequencing used immunoSEQ multiplex PCR; TCRdb keeps in-frame clones, though not all of them. The sample yields 250,000 or so clones, 80% to 90% seen once. The sequence came from a woman in her fifties or sixties who had recovered from COVID-19. The sample was PBMCs or T cells enriched from blood (not recorded which).

In DNA form, the CDR3 reads TGTGCCAGCAGCTTGGGTGGAGGCCCCAATTCACCCCTCCACTTT. This translates into CASSLGGGPNSPLHF. The chain couples TRBV5-5 to TRBJ1-6; D unclear. V dropped 0 bases and J dropped 7 bases, with 11 bases sitting between them. Germline V CDR1 and CDR2: SGHKS, YYEKEE (reference sequence). CDR3 length: 15 residues.